The present entry profiles one T cell receptor beta chain with its context. This may be a read error: a much more frequent sequence differs by one nucleotide. These data originate in a study of tumor and adjacent non-tumor tissue in lung cancer. No cell sorting was done before RNA was extracted from the tissue. Germline assignment: CDR1 MNHNY and CDR2 SVGAGI (reference sequence). The CDR3 has 15 residues. Three rounds of nested PCR, following a modified ARM-PCR protocol, produced the TCRbeta library. TCRdb itself ran the multiplex PCR reads through MiXCR, one entry per CDR3 protein. The sample lists approximately 65,000 distinct CDR3 sequences, about three fifths occurring once.

The sequencing sample was made of lung tumor tissue. This clonotype was obtained from a man aged 50-60 years with non-small cell lung cancer. The chain employs TRBV6-6 and TRBJ2-6; D is undetermined. Written as DNA, the CDR3 is TGTGCCAGCAGTTTTCGAGTGACTGGGGTCAACGTCCTGACTTTC. Translated: CASSFRVTGVNVLTF.